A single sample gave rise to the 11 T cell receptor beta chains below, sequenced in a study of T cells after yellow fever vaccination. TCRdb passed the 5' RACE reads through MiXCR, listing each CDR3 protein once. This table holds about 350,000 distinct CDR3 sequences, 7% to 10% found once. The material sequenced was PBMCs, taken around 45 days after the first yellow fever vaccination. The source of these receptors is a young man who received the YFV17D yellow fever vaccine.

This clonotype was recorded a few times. CDR3 residues: CASRAGYEQYF. The CDR3 DNA sequence: TGTGCCAGTAGGGCAGGGTACGAGCAGTACTTC. This rearrangement joins TRBV19 to TRBJ2-7, with D maybe TRBD1 (5 bases). Trimming removed 6 bases from V and 4 bases from J, with 7 bases in between. The CDR3 extends over 11 amino acids. Germline V lookup: CDR1 LNHDA, CDR2 SQIVND (reference sequence). Complete variable domain (other parts from reference TRBV19 and TRBJ2-7): DGGITQSPKYLFRKEGQNVTLSCEQNLNHDAMYWYRQDPGQGLRLIYYSQIVNDFQKGDIAEGYSVSREKKESFPLTVTSAQKNPTAFYLCASRAGYEQYFGPGTRLTVT.

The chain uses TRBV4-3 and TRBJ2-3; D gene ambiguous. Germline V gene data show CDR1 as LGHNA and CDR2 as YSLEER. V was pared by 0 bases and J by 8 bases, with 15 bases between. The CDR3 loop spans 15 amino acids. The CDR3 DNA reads TGCGCCAGCAGCCAAGATTTACTTACTTTATCTACGCAGTATTTT. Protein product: CASSQDLLTLSTQYF.

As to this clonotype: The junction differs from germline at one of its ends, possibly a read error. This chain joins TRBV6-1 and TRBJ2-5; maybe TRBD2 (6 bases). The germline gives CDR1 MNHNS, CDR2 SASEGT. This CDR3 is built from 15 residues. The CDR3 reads CASRQDPGPRETQHF. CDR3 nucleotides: TGTGCCAGCAGACAGGATCCTGGCCCTCGGGAGACCCAGCACTTC.

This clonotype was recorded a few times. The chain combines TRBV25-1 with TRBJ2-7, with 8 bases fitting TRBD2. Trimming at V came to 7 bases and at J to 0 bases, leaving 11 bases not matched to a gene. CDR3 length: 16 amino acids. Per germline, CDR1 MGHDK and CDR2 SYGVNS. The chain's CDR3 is CASTNGGGRSSYEQYV. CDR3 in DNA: TGTGCCAGCACCAACGGGGGGGGAAGGAGCTCCTACGAGCAGTACGTC.

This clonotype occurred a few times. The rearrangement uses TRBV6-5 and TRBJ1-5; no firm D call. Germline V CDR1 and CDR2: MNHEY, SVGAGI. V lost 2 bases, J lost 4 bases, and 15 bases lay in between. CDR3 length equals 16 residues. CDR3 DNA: TGTGCCAGCAGTTACAGGATCCGAAATTTTAATCAGCCCCAGCATTTT. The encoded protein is CASSYRIRNFNQPQHF.

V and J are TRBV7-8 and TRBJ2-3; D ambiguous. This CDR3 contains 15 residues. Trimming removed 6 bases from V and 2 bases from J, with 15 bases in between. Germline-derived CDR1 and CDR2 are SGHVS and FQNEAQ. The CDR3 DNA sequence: TGTGCCAGCAGACCCAGTCTCCTGGTCACAGATACGCAGTATTTT. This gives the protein CASRPSLLVTDTQYF.

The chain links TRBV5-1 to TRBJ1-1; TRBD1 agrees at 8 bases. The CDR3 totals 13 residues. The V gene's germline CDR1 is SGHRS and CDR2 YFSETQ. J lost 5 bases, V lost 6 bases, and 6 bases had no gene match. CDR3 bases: TGCGCCAGCACGCAGGGGGCGCGTACTGAAGCTTTCTTT. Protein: CASTQGARTEAFF.

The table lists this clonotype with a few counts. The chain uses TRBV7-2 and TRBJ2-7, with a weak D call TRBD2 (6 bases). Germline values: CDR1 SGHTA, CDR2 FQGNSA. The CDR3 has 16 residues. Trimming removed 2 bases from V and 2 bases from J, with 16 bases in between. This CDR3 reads CASSLTRRGLAYEQYV. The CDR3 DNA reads TGTGCCAGCAGCTTAACGAGAAGGGGACTCGCCTACGAGCAGTACGTC.

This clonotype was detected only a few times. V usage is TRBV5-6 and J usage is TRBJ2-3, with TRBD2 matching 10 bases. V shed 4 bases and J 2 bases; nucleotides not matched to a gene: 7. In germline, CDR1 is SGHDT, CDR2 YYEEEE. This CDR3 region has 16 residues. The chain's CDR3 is CASSPLAGGVTDTQYF. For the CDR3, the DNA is TGTGCCAGCAGCCCGTTAGCGGGGGGTGTCACAGATACGCAGTATTTT.

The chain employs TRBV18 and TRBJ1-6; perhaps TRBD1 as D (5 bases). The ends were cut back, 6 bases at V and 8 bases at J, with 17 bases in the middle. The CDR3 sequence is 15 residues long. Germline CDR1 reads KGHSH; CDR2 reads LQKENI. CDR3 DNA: TGTGCCAGCTCCCCAAGGGGCGTTTTACATTCACCCCTCCACTTT. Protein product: CASSPRGVLHSPLHF.

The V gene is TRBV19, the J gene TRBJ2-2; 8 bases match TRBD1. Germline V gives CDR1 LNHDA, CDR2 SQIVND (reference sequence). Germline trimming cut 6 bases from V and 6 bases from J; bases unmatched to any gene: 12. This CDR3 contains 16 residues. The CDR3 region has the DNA TGTGCCAGTAGGCTGCAGGGGGCGATAGGGTCCGGGGAGCTGTTTTTT. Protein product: CASRLQGAIGSGELFF.